This T cell receptor (beta chain) was identified in a study of CD4 and CD8 cells across lung adenocarcinoma regions. Turning to this clonotype: A read error is possible here, since a much larger clone lies one base away.

TCRdb reprocessed the PCR reads with MiXCR, giving one entry per CDR3 protein. This table holds tens of thousands of distinct CDR3 sequences, 45% to 60% found once. There are 19 residues in the CDR3. Germline CDR1 and CDR2: SGHVS and FQNEAQ. This clonotype originated in a male donor with lung adenocarcinoma. The CD4 and CD8 labels of this study may be unreliable. V usage is TRBV7-8 and J usage is TRBJ2-3; TRBD2 agrees at 8 bases. Material for sequencing was CD4+ T cells from the center of a lung tumor. CDR3 amino acids: CASSLAPGLVRSKLDTLYF. CDR3 sequence (DNA): TGTGCCAGCAGCTTAGCTCCGGGACTAGTGAGGTCGAAACTGGATACGCTGTATTTT.